This TCR beta chain was identified during a study of shared clonotypes between healthy human individuals. Study-level results: The study found 4.5% to 6% of naive CD4 clonotypes shared across a few donors. What limited the represented genetic and exposure-history diversity was the small number of donors.

This CDR3 has 14 residues. Trimming took 6 bases from V and 8 from J; bases not matched to a gene: 6. Looked up from germline, CDR1 is SNHLY and CDR2 is FYNNEI. Only in-frame clones appear in the TCRdb table, and some are missing; sequencing was by immunoSEQ multiplex PCR. The sample has some 2,500,000 clones, approximately 93% seen once. Note on this clone: Its antigen is not known.

V is TRBV2 and J is TRBJ2-2, with 10 bases aligning to TRBD1. Specimen: naive CD4+ T cells from PBMCs. Subset described: CD45RA+ positively selected. This clonotype was obtained from a man aged 18 to 29 in good health. Some clones in this sample may be carry-over from other donors' samples. The CDR3 region is CASRKGQGMGELFF. The CDR3 bases are TGTGCCAGCAGAAAGGGACAGGGGATGGGGGAGCTGTTTTTT.